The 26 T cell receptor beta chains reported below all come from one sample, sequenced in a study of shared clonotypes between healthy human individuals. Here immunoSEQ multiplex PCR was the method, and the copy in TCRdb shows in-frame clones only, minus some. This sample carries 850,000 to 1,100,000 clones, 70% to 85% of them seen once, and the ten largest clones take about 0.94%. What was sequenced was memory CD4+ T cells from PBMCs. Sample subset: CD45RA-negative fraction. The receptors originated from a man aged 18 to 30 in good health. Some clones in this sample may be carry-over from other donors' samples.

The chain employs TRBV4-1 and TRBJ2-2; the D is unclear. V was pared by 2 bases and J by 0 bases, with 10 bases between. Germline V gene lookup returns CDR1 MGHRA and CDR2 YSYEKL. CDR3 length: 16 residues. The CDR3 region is CASSQYIQANTGELFF. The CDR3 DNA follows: TGCGCCAGCAGCCAATACATCCAGGCGAACACCGGGGAGCTGTTTTTT.

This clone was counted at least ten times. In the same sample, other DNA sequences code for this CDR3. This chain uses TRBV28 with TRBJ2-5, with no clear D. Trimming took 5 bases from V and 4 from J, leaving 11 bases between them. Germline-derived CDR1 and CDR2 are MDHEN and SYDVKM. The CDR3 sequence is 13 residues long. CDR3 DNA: TGTGCCAGCAGTCTCCGTGAAGGAGAGACCCAGTACTTC. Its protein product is CASSLREGETQYF.

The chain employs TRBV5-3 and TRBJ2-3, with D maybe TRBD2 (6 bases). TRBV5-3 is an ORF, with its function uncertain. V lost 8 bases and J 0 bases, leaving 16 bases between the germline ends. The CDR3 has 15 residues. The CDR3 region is CASSRSGISTDTQYF. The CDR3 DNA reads TGTGCCAGCAGCCGTAGCGGTATCAGCACAGATACGCAGTATTTT.

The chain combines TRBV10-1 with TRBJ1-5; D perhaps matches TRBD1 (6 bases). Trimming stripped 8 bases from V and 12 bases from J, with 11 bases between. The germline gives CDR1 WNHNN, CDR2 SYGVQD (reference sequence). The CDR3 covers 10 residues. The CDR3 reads CASSPDSQHF. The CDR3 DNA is TGCGCCAGCTCTCCGGACAGCCAGCATTTT.

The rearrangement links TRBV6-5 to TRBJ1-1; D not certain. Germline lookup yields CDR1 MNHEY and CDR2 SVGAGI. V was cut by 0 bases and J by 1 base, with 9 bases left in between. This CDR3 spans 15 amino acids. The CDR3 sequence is CASSYSWSRNTEAFF. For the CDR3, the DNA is TGTGCCAGCAGTTACTCGTGGAGTAGGAACACTGAAGCTTTCTTT.

The CDR3 bases are TGTGCCAGCAGTTACTCAACTCGGACAGTCTCCTACGAGCAGTACTTC. It codes for CASSYSTRTVSYEQYF. The chain is built from TRBV6-5 and TRBJ2-7; possible D gene TRBD1, 6 bases. The CDR3 spans 16 residues. Germline loops: CDR1 MNHEY, CDR2 SVGAGI. The ends were cut back, 0 bases at V and 0 bases at J, with 12 bases in the middle.

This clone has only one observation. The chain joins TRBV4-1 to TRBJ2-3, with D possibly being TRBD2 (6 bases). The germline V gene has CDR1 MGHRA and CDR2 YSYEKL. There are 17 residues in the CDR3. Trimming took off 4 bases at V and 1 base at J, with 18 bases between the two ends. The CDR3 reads CASSPLLLAPRTDTQYF. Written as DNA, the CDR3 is TGCGCCAGCAGCCCATTACTTCTAGCGCCCCGCACAGATACGCAGTATTTT.

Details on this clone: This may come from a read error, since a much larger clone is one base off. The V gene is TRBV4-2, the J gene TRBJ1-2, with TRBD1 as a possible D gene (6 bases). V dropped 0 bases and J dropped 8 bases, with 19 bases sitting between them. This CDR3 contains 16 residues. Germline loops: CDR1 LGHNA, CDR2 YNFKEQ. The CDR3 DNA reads TGTGCCAGCAGCCAAGAACGGGACACCATGGTCGGCGGCTACACCTTC. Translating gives CASSQERDTMVGGYTF.

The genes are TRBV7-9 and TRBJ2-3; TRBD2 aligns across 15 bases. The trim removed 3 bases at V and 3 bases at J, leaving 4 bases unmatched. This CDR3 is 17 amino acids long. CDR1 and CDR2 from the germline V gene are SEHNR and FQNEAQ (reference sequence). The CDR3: CASSLGLAGGETDTQYF. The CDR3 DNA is TGTGCCAGCAGCTTGGGACTAGCGGGAGGCGAGACAGATACGCAGTATTTT.

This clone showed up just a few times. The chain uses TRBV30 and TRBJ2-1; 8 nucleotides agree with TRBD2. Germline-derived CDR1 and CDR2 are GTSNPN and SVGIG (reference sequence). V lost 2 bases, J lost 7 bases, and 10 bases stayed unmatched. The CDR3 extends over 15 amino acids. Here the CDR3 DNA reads TGTGCCTGGAGTATAGCCGGGACTAGGACGAATGAGCAGTTCTTC. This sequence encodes CAWSIAGTRTNEQFF.

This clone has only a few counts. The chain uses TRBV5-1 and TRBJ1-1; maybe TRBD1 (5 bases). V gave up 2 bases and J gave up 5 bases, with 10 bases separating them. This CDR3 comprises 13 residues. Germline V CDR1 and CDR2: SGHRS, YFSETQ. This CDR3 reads CASSFQGLTEAFF. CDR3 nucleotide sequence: TGCGCCAGCAGCTTCCAGGGCTTAACTGAAGCTTTCTTT.

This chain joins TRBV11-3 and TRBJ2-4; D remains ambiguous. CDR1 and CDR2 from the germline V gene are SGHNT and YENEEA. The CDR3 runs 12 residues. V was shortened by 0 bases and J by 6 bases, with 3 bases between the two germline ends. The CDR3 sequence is CASSLDGNIQYF. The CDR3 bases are TGTGCCAGCAGCTTAGACGGAAACATTCAGTACTTC. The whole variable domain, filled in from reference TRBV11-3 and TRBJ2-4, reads EAGVVQSPRYKIIEKKQPVAFWCNPISGHNTLYWYLQNLGQGPELLIRYENEEAVDDSQLPKDRFSAERLKGVDSTLKIQPAELGDSAVYLCASSLDGNIQYFGAGTRLSVL.

This chain's CDR3 is CASNLYWGGRPQATDTQYF. CDR3 nucleotides: TGTGCCAGCAACCTTTACTGGGGCGGGAGACCCCAAGCCACAGATACGCAGTATTTT. This chain connects TRBV7-9 to TRBJ2-3, with 7 bases that match TRBD2. Germline-derived CDR1 and CDR2 are SEHNR and FQNEAQ (reference sequence). With 7 bases clipped from V and 2 bases from J, the junction kept 21 bases outside the gene matches. This CDR3 comprises 19 residues.

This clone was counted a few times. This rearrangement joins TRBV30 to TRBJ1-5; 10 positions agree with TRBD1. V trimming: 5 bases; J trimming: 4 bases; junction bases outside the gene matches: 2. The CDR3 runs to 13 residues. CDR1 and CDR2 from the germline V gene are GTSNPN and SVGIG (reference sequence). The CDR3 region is CAWDRGQNQPQHF. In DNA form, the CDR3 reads TGTGCCTGGGACAGGGGGCAGAATCAGCCCCAGCATTTT.

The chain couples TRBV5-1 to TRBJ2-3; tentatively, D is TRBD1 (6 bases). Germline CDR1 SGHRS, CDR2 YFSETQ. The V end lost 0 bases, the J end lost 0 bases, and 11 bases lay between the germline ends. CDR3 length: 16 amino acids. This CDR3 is CASSLATTGSTDTQYF. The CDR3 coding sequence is TGCGCCAGCAGCTTGGCAACTACAGGGAGCACAGATACGCAGTATTTT.

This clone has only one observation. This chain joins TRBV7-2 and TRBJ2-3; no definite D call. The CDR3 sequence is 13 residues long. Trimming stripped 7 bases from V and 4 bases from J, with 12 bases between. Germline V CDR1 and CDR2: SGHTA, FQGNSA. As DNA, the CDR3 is TGTGCCAGCACCTTTTCCGTGCCAGATACGCAGTATTTT. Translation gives CASTFSVPDTQYF.

The CDR3 sequence is CASSPGQGLQETQYF. CDR3 sequence (DNA): TGTGCCAGCAGTCCGGGACAGGGCCTACAAGAGACCCAGTACTTC. This rearrangement joins TRBV28 to TRBJ2-5; 9 bases match TRBD1. The CDR3 totals 15 residues. Germline V gene sequence: CDR1 MDHEN, CDR2 SYDVKM. The V and J ends lost 5 bases and 2 bases, in that order; junction bases with no gene match: 6.

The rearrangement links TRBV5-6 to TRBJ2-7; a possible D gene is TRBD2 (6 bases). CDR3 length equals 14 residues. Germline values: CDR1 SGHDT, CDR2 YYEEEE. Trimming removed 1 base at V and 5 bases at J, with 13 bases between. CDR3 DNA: TGTGCCAGCAGCTTGCGGCGGGATGTCCACGAGCAGTACTTC. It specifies CASSLRRDVHEQYF.

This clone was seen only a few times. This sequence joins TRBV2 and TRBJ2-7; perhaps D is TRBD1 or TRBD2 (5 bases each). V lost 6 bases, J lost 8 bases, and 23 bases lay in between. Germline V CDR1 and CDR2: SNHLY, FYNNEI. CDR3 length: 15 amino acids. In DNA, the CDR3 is TGTGCCAGCAGAATTGATGGGGACGGTCCTACGAAGCAGTACTTC. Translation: CASRIDGDGPTKQYF. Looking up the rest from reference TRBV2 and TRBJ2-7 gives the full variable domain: EPEVTQTPSHQVTQMGQEVILRCVPISNHLYFYWYRQILGQKVEFLVSFYNNEISEKSEIFDDQFSVERPDGSNFTLKIRSTKLEDSAMYFCASRIDGDGPTKQYFGPGTRLTVT.

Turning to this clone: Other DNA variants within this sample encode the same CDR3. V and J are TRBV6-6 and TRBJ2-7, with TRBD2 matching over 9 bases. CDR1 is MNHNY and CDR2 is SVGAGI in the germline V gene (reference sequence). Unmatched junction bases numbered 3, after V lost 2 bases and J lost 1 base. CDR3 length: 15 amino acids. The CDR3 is CASSYSLAGSYEQYF. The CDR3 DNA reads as TGTGCCAGCAGTTACAGTCTAGCGGGATCCTACGAGCAGTACTTC.

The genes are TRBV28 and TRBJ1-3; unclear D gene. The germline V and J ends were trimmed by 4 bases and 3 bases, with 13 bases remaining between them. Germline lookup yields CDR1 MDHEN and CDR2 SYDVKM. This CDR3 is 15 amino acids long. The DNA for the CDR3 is TGTGCCAGCAGTTCCCAAGTGGACTTTGGAAACACCATATATTTT. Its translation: CASSSQVDFGNTIYF.

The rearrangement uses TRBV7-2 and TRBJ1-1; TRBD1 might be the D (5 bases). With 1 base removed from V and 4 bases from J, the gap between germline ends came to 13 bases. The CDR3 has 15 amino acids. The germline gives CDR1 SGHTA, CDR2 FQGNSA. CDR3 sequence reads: CASSLEGRVTTEAFF. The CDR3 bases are TGTGCCAGCAGCTTAGAAGGCAGGGTTACCACTGAAGCTTTCTTT.

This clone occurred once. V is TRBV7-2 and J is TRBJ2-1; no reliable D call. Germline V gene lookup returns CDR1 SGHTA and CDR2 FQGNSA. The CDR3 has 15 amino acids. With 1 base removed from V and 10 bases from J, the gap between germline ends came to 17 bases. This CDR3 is CASSLVQAGRREQFF. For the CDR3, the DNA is TGTGCCAGCAGCTTAGTCCAGGCAGGACGTCGGGAGCAGTTCTTC.

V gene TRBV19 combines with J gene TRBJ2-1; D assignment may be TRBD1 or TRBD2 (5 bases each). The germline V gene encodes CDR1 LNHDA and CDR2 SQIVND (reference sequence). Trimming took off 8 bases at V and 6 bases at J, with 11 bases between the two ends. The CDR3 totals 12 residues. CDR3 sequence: CASRRDLNEQFF. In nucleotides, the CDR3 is TGTGCCAGTCGCAGGGACCTCAATGAGCAGTTCTTC.

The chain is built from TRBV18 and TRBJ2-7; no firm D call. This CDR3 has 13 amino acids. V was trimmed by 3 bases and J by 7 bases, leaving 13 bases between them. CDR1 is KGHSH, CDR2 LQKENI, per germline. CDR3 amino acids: CASSPFHAEEQYF. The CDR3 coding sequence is TGTGCCAGCTCACCCTTTCATGCGGAGGAGCAGTACTTC.

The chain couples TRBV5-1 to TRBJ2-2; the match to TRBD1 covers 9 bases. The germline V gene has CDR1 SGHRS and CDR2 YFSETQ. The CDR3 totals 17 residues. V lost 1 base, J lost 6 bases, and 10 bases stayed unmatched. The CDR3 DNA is TGCGCCAGCAGCTTGCCACATGGGACAGGGATGGCCGGGGAGCTGTTTTTT. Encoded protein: CASSLPHGTGMAGELFF.